The 16 T cell receptor beta chains reported below all come from one sample, sequenced in a study of early T cells in non-severe SARS-CoV-2 infection. Each CDR3 protein gets one entry after TCRdb re-called the 5' RACE reads with MiXCR. The table shows some 54,000 distinct CDR3 sequences, with 10% occurring only once. What was sequenced was whole blood. The receptors come from an adult who was a healthcare worker with PCR-confirmed SARS-CoV-2 infection or an uninfected control (not recorded which).

The rearrangement joins TRBV28 to TRBJ2-3; no firm D call. Germline CDR1 is MDHEN and CDR2 is SYDVKM. Trimming left V 7 bases short and J 11 bases short, with 22 bases between. CDR3 size: 14 residues. The CDR3 here is CASIPSLAGPGQYF. In DNA form, the CDR3 reads TGTGCCAGCATTCCTTCCCTCGCCGGGCCGGGGCAGTATTTT.

This clonotype was counted only a few times. The chain couples TRBV6-6 to TRBJ1-3; possible D gene TRBD1, 5 bases. The CDR3 has 15 amino acids. Trimming removed 6 bases at V and 2 bases at J, with 14 bases between. The germline V gene has CDR1 MNHNY and CDR2 SVGAGI (reference sequence). CDR3 region: CASSPPPQAGNTIYF. The CDR3, as DNA: TGTGCCAGCAGCCCACCCCCACAGGCTGGAAACACCATATATTTT.

This chain connects TRBV5-6 to TRBJ1-5; possible D gene TRBD1, 6 bases. This CDR3 is 14 amino acids long. V was trimmed by 2 bases and J by 5 bases, leaving 11 bases between them. CDR1 and CDR2 (germline): SGHDT, YYEEEE. CDR3 sequence (DNA): TGTGCCAGCAGCTTTGGGGAGGGGGATCAGCCCCAGCATTTT. As protein: CASSFGEGDQPQHF.

At least ten counts were recorded for this clonotype. V gene TRBV5-1 combines with J gene TRBJ2-4; 7 nucleotides agree with TRBD1. Germline CDR1 reads SGHRS; CDR2 reads YFSETQ. The CDR3 consists of 13 residues. J lost 5 bases, V lost 4 bases, and 3 bases had no gene match. In nucleotides, the CDR3 is TGCGCCAGCAGCCTCACAGGGGAAAACATTCAGTACTTC. It translates to CASSLTGENIQYF.

The chain recombines TRBV6-1 with TRBJ1-1, with a possible D match to TRBD1 (6 bases). The CDR3 spans 12 residues. CDR1 and CDR2 (germline): MNHNS, SASEGT. Between the trimmed V and J ends, which lost 2 bases and 7 bases, there was a span of 8 bases. The CDR3 coding sequence is TGTGCCAGCAGTGAATCAGGGGATGAAGCTTTCTTT. This codes for CASSESGDEAFF.

Notes on this clonotype: A much larger clonotype is one base distant, so this may be a read error. This CDR3 is CANSFTGYTEAFF. DNA for the CDR3: TGTGCCAACAGCTTCACAGGGTACACTGAAGCTTTCTTT. This sequence joins TRBV7-9 and TRBJ1-1; possible D gene TRBD1, 6 bases. Germline CDR1 SEHNR, CDR2 FQNEAQ (reference sequence). This CDR3 contains 13 residues.

This clonotype has ten or more counts. The V call is TRBV2, the J call TRBJ1-5; D unclear. The V and J ends lost 4 bases and 0 bases respectively, with 7 bases between them. Germline V CDR1 and CDR2: SNHLY, FYNNEI. The CDR3 is 14 amino acids. CDR3 bases: TGTGCCAGCAGTGGGATCTATAGCAATCAGCCCCAGCATTTT. It yields the protein CASSGIYSNQPQHF.

This clonotype was seen only a few times. The chain links TRBV5-6 to TRBJ1-1; maybe TRBD1 (6 bases). The CDR3 covers 13 residues. The V gene's germline CDR1 is SGHDT and CDR2 YYEEEE. With 0 bases removed from V and 11 bases from J, the gap between germline ends came to 14 bases. CDR3 DNA: TGTGCCAGCAGCTTGGTGATCGGGGGGCAGGCTTTCTTT. Amino acid sequence: CASSLVIGGQAFF.

This clonotype was seen ten or more times. This chain connects TRBV7-9 to TRBJ2-5, with TRBD2 identical over 8 bases. V gave up 5 bases and J gave up 4 bases; unmatched junction bases: 18. Germline CDR1 and CDR2: SEHNR and FQNEAQ (reference sequence). The CDR3 loop spans 18 amino acids. The CDR3: CASSHGTVASGRRETQYF. CDR3 DNA sequence: TGTGCCAGCAGCCACGGAACGGTCGCGAGCGGGAGAAGAGAGACCCAGTACTTC.

At least ten counts were recorded for this clonotype. The CDR3 sequence: CASSLTGGLHDEQYF. The CDR3 region has the DNA TGTGCCAGCAGTTTAACCGGGGGGCTTCACGACGAGCAGTACTTC. V gene TRBV27 combines with J gene TRBJ2-7, with D perhaps TRBD2 (7 bases). Looked up from germline, CDR1 is MNHEY and CDR2 is SMNVEV (reference sequence). V was pared by 2 bases and J by 5 bases, with 16 bases between. The CDR3 sequence is 15 residues long.

At least ten counts were recorded for this clonotype. J is TRBJ2-7 and V is TRBV12-3 or TRBV12-4; the match to TRBD1 covers 8 bases. The CDR3 length is 14 residues. V lost 6 bases to trimming and J lost 3 bases; unmatched junction nucleotides: 7. CDR3 in DNA: TGTGCCAGCAGAGAGGCCGGGACAGGCTACGAGCAGTACTTC. This codes for CASREAGTGYEQYF.

This clonotype was picked up many times. V is TRBV19 and J is TRBJ2-1, with TRBD1 matching over 7 bases. The CDR3 has 15 amino acids. Trimming at V came to 5 bases and at J to 4 bases, leaving 8 bases not matched to a gene. CDR1 and CDR2 from the germline V gene are LNHDA and SQIVND (reference sequence). Written as DNA, the CDR3 is TGTGCCAGTAGTGCTGCGGACAGGCGGTACAATGAGCAGTTCTTC. It encodes CASSAADRRYNEQFF.

The J gene is TRBJ2-5, the V gene TRBV7-6; D is unresolved. V was clipped by 1 base and J by 1 base, with 10 bases between them. Germline assignment: CDR1 SGHVS and CDR2 FNYEAQ. The CDR3 runs 15 residues. The CDR3 here is CASSLGQAIQETQYF. CDR3 nucleotide sequence: TGTGCCAGCAGCTTAGGGCAGGCCATCCAAGAGACCCAGTACTTC.

This clonotype was counted many times. The gene calls are TRBV4-1 and TRBJ2-7; D is possibly TRBD1 (5 bases). Trimming stripped 0 bases from V and 3 bases from J, with 12 bases between. CDR3 size: 15 residues. Looked up from germline, CDR1 is MGHRA and CDR2 is YSYEKL. Written as DNA, the CDR3 is TGCGCCAGCAGCCAAGATTTAACAGGACGCTACGAGCAGTACTTC. This encodes CASSQDLTGRYEQYF.

This clonotype came up many times. The genes are TRBV5-6 and TRBJ2-1; TRBD2 matches 9 bases. Germline loops: CDR1 SGHDT, CDR2 YYEEEE. The CDR3 is 17 amino acids. J lost 7 bases, V lost 4 bases, and 15 bases had no gene match. The CDR3 DNA follows: TGTGCCAGCAGCCCCATCTCAGGGCGGGAGGGGTCGAATGAGCAGTTCTTC. This translates into CASSPISGREGSNEQFF.

This clonotype appeared many times. The rearrangement joins TRBV10-3 to TRBJ2-1; a possible D gene is TRBD2 (7 bases). Germline CDR1 is ENHRY and CDR2 is SYGVKD. This CDR3 spans 13 amino acids. V dropped 6 bases and J dropped 9 bases, with 15 bases sitting between them. The CDR3 is CAIRETRGGEQFF. The CDR3 DNA follows: TGTGCCATCAGGGAAACGAGGGGGGGTGAGCAGTTCTTC.